What follows are 32 T cell receptor beta chains derived from one specimen sequenced in a study of human T cells and chemical hapten exposure. One entry per CDR3 protein, called by TCRdb with MiXCR from the RACE reads. The sample contains 65,000 to 95,000 distinct CDR3 sequences, 6% to 8.5% of which appear only once. Time point denoted: patch test 2, 6 weeks after DPC sensitization. The treatment here: therapeutic diphenylcyclopropenone sensitization with weekly scalp DPC. Material: whole blood, obtained in connection with sensitization to the hapten diphenylcyclopropenone (DPC). The receptors originated from a woman in her twenties or thirties with alopecia areata. Some clones in this sample may be carry-over from other donors' samples.

This clonotype was counted at least ten times. V gene TRBV12-5 combines with J gene TRBJ2-5, with a tentative D call TRBD1 (5 bases). V lost 1 base, J lost 0 bases, and 9 bases lay in between. This CDR3 comprises 15 residues. Germline V gene data show CDR1 as LGHNT and CDR2 as FRNRAP. The CDR3 protein is CASGLGGAYQETQYF. The CDR3 nucleotides read TGTGCTAGTGGTTTGGGGGGCGCCTACCAAGAGACCCAGTACTTC.

This clonotype was counted a few times. This chain links TRBV6-5 with TRBJ1-1; TRBD1 matches at 7 bases. From germline, CDR1 is MNHEY and CDR2 SVGAGI. The CDR3 is 14 residues long. J was trimmed by 6 bases and V by 6 bases; bases with no gene match: 10. The CDR3 sequence: CASSHNGQVAEAFF. CDR3 nucleotide sequence: TGTGCCAGCAGCCACAACGGACAGGTCGCTGAAGCTTTCTTT.

This clonotype was detected many times. This chain joins TRBV9 and TRBJ2-7; 9 bases agree with TRBD2. V lost 1 base, J lost 0 bases, and 2 bases stayed unmatched. The CDR3 is 15 residues long. Germline V gives CDR1 SGDLS, CDR2 YYNGEE. CDR3 DNA: TGTGCCAGCAGCGTAAGCGGGGGGCCCTCCTACGAGCAGTACTTC. It translates to CASSVSGGPSYEQYF.

This chain joins TRBV29-1 and TRBJ1-5; the match to TRBD1 covers 10 bases. This CDR3 is 13 amino acids long. CDR1 is SQVTM, CDR2 ANQGSEA, per germline. The J segment lost 6 bases and the V segment lost 1 base, leaving 0 bases of the junction unmatched. The chain's CDR3 is CSVEGTGGQPQHF. The CDR3 region has the DNA TGCAGCGTTGAAGGGACAGGGGGTCAGCCCCAGCATTTT.

Many counts were recorded for this clonotype. The chain employs TRBV27 and TRBJ1-1; weak D call: TRBD1 (5 bases). The germline V and J ends were trimmed by 6 bases and 6 bases, with 20 bases remaining between them. Germline lookup yields CDR1 MNHEY and CDR2 SMNVEV (reference sequence). The CDR3 sequence is 15 residues long. This CDR3 is CASRVGVAGNPEAFF. DNA for the CDR3: TGTGCCAGCAGAGTAGGGGTAGCGGGTAATCCTGAAGCTTTCTTT.

Turning to this clonotype: A read error is possible here, since a much larger clone lies one base away. This chain connects TRBV5-1 to TRBJ2-3, with D perhaps matching TRBD1 (5 bases). The CDR3 runs 15 residues. Germline V gives CDR1 SGHRS, CDR2 YFSETQ. CDR3 protein: CASSSTGVSIDTQYF. The CDR3 DNA reads TGCGCCAGCAGCTCCACAGGAGTTAGCATAGATACGCAGTATTTT.

The rearrangement links TRBV30 to TRBJ1-4, with 9 nucleotides matching TRBD1. Germline V gene lookup returns CDR1 GTSNPN and CDR2 SVGIG (reference sequence). The junction had 3 bases not matched to a gene; V was cut back by 5 bases and J by 5 bases. The CDR3 has 13 amino acids. CDR3 nucleotide sequence: TGTGCCTGGCCCGGGACAGGGAATGAAAAACTGTTTTTT. It encodes CAWPGTGNEKLFF.

The table lists this clonotype with a few counts. The chain joins TRBV12-5 to TRBJ1-2, with a tentative D call TRBD1 (6 bases). CDR1 and CDR2 from the germline V gene are LGHNT and FRNRAP. V was cut by 6 bases and J by 8 bases, with 16 bases left in between. The CDR3 sequence is 13 residues long. This CDR3 reads CASGTQTGMGYTF. The CDR3 nucleotides read TGTGCTAGTGGGACCCAAACAGGGATGGGCTACACCTTC.

The chain uses TRBV27 and TRBJ1-2, with 8 bases that match TRBD1. Unmatched junction bases numbered 5, after V lost 7 bases and J lost 7 bases. CDR1 MNHEY and CDR2 SMNVEV come from the germline V gene (reference sequence). The CDR3 sequence is 12 residues long. CDR3 bases: TGTGCCAGCAAAGACAGGGGCCTTGGCTACACCTTC. The encoded protein is CASKDRGLGYTF.

This clonotype was recorded at least ten times. The chain employs TRBV27 and TRBJ2-3; 8 bases line up with TRBD2. CDR1 is MNHEY, CDR2 SMNVEV, per germline (reference sequence). The CDR3 spans 15 residues. V lost 8 bases, J lost 6 bases, and 13 bases stayed unmatched. In nucleotides, the CDR3 is TGTGCCAGCGCTAAGCGGGGGTTTAATGTGGATACGCAGTATTTT. This gives the protein CASAKRGFNVDTQYF.

This clonotype was picked up many times. The chain employs TRBV6-5 and TRBJ2-7; possibly TRBD2 for D (6 bases). With 4 bases removed from V and 2 bases from J, the gap between germline ends came to 12 bases. The CDR3 contains 14 residues. Germline CDR1 reads MNHEY; CDR2 reads SVGAGI. CDR3 sequence reads: CASSSPGTPYEQYF. For the CDR3, the DNA is TGTGCCAGCAGTTCTCCCGGGACTCCCTACGAGCAGTACTTC.

This chain joins TRBV7-2 and TRBJ1-5, with unresolved D. From germline, CDR1 is SGHTA and CDR2 FQGNSA. The V end lost 5 bases, the J end lost 0 bases, and 8 bases lay between the germline ends. The CDR3 extends over 14 amino acids. The DNA for the CDR3 is TGTGCCAGCAGCCATCCCCCTAGCAATCAGCCCCAGCATTTT. Amino acid sequence: CASSHPPSNQPQHF.

Many counts were recorded for this clonotype. The rearrangement uses TRBV6-5 and TRBJ1-4, with 9 bases aligning to TRBD1. V lost 2 bases and J lost 8; bases outside the gene matches: 3. Looked up from germline, CDR1 is MNHEY and CDR2 is SVGAGI. The CDR3 runs 14 residues. CDR3 bases: TGTGCCAGCAGTTACACGGACAGGGGCGAAAAACTGTTTTTT. The encoded protein is CASSYTDRGEKLFF.

This clonotype was seen at least ten times. The rearrangement uses TRBV20-1 and TRBJ2-7; TRBD2 aligns across 10 bases. The CDR3 length is 15 residues. Trimming took 3 bases from V and 3 from J; bases not matched to a gene: 8. Looked up from germline, CDR1 is DFQATT and CDR2 is SNEGSKA (reference sequence). Here the CDR3 reads CSASDTTSGYYEQYF. The CDR3 DNA is TGCAGTGCTAGCGATACGACTAGCGGGTACTACGAGCAGTACTTC.

At least ten counts were recorded for this clonotype. V is TRBV20-1 and J is TRBJ2-7; the D call may be TRBD1 or TRBD2 (5 bases each). The CDR3 length is 15 residues. Germline-derived CDR1 and CDR2 are DFQATT and SNEGSKA (reference sequence). Deletions cut 4 bases from V and 8 bases from J, with 24 bases between. CDR3 bases: TGCAGTGCTACGCCCCCGTCGGTGCAGGGACGCAAGCAGTACTTC. Translation: CSATPPSVQGRKQYF.

The chain is built from TRBV7-7 and TRBJ1-1, with no clear D. The CDR3 totals 13 residues. V was shortened by 2 bases and J by 4 bases, with 8 bases between the two germline ends. Germline V gene data show CDR1 as SSHAT and CDR2 as FNYEAQ (reference sequence). CDR3 in amino acids: CASSLFSGTEAFF. As DNA, the CDR3 is TGTGCCAGCAGCTTATTTTCGGGCACTGAAGCTTTCTTT.

This clonotype showed up just a few times. The rearrangement joins TRBV25-1 to TRBJ2-1, with D unclear. Germline lookup yields CDR1 MGHDK and CDR2 SYGVNS. V dropped 8 bases and J dropped 5 bases, with 10 bases sitting between them. The CDR3 is made up of 12 amino acids. CDR3 DNA: TGTGCCAGCTACGGGTCCGACAATGAGCAGTTCTTC. Translation gives CASYGSDNEQFF.

In its sample, this clonotype was seen a few times. This chain uses TRBV2 with TRBJ1-5; TRBD1 matches at 7 bases. The J call may be faulty, since TRBJ2-3 better matches the DNA end. Per germline, CDR1 SNHLY and CDR2 FYNNEI. The CDR3 has 14 amino acids. The CDR3 nucleotides are TGTGCCAGCGGAGGACAGGTTGACAATCAGCCCCAGTATTTT. It is translated as CASGGQVDNQPQYF.

This clonotype has at least ten counts. V is TRBV15 and J is TRBJ1-5; possibly TRBD1 for D (5 bases). Trimming left V 0 bases short and J 7 bases short, with 10 bases between. The CDR3 is 14 residues long. Germline CDR1 reads LNHNV; CDR2 reads YYDKDF (reference sequence). CDR3 region: CATSRDGGYQPQHF. The CDR3 DNA follows: TGTGCCACCAGCAGAGATGGGGGTTACCAGCCCCAGCATTTT.

The V and J genes are TRBV7-3 and TRBJ2-2, with TRBD1 matching over 7 bases. V trimming: 1 base; J trimming: 2 bases; junction bases outside the gene matches: 4. Germline CDR1 and CDR2: SGHTA and FQGTGA. The CDR3 totals 16 residues. CDR3 DNA: TGTGCCAGCAGCTTAATCCGGGACAGTAACACCGGGGAGCTGTTTTTT. Translating it yields CASSLIRDSNTGELFF.

This clonotype came up many times. The J gene is TRBJ1-1, the V gene TRBV29-1, with 8 positions matching TRBD1. The CDR3 is 14 amino acids. Germline lookup yields CDR1 SQVTM and CDR2 ANQGSEA. Germline trimming cut 3 bases from V and 5 bases from J; bases unmatched to any gene: 8. CDR3 DNA: TGCAGCGTTGACTGGACAGGGACGGGGACTGAAGCTTTCTTT. It encodes CSVDWTGTGTEAFF.

In its sample, this clonotype was seen many times. For the CDR3, the DNA is TGTGCCAGCAGTCCCCTACGGGAGCAGTACTTC. Translation gives CASSPLREQYF. The J gene is TRBJ2-7, the V gene TRBV6-6, with D unclear. CDR3 length: 11 amino acids. Looked up from germline, CDR1 is MNHNY and CDR2 is SVGAGI (reference sequence). Trimming left V 5 bases short and J 7 bases short, with 9 bases between.

The chain uses TRBV6-5 and TRBJ1-1; D call uncertain. The CDR3 loop spans 12 amino acids. The V end lost 8 bases, the J end lost 6 bases, and 13 bases lay between the germline ends. Germline CDR1 and CDR2: MNHEY and SVGAGI. The CDR3 DNA reads TGTGCCAGCCACGGACGGGCAGCTGAAGCTTTCTTT. The encoded protein is CASHGRAAEAFF.

This clonotype has ten or more counts. The chain employs TRBV20-1 and TRBJ2-1; the match to TRBD2 covers 8 bases. CDR1 is DFQATT, CDR2 SNEGSKA, per germline (reference sequence). The CDR3 totals 16 residues. The ends lost 3 bases at V and 1 base at J; junction bases unmatched: 8. CDR3 amino acids: CSASIGGGFSYNEQFF. CDR3 DNA: TGCAGTGCTAGCATCGGGGGGGGGTTTTCCTACAATGAGCAGTTCTTC.

V usage is TRBV12-3 or TRBV12-4 and J usage is TRBJ1-1; D is uncertain. V lost 7 bases to trimming and J lost 1 base, with 13 bases between them. The CDR3 spans 14 residues. The CDR3 here is CASTDGLANTEAFF. For the CDR3, the DNA is TGTGCCAGCACCGACGGACTCGCGAACACTGAAGCTTTCTTT.

This clonotype appeared many times. The V call is TRBV14, the J call TRBJ1-1; D uncertain. This CDR3 contains 13 residues. The germline gives CDR1 SGHDN, CDR2 FVKESK. Deletions cut 4 bases from V and 1 base from J, with 7 bases between. The CDR3 region is CASSRVGNTEAFF. CDR3 DNA: TGTGCCAGCAGCCGTGTCGGGAACACTGAAGCTTTCTTT.

This clonotype was observed at least ten times. This rearrangement joins TRBV5-1 to TRBJ2-7; a possible D gene is TRBD2 (6 bases). V dropped 2 bases and J dropped 2 bases, with 11 bases sitting between them. Looked up from germline, CDR1 is SGHRS and CDR2 is YFSETQ. This CDR3 comprises 14 residues. CDR3 amino acids: CASSFWGVAYEQYF. CDR3 nucleotide sequence: TGCGCCAGCAGCTTCTGGGGGGTAGCCTACGAGCAGTACTTC.

This clonotype was seen more than once but under ten times. This chain joins TRBV7-9 and TRBJ2-1, with TRBD1 matching over 8 bases. V shed 6 bases and J 7 bases; nucleotides not matched to a gene: 11. The CDR3 has 15 residues. Looked up from germline, CDR1 is SEHNR and CDR2 is FQNEAQ (reference sequence). CDR3 sequence reads: CASRRTGGAGNEQFF. The CDR3 DNA reads TGTGCCAGCAGGCGAACAGGGGGAGCAGGGAATGAGCAGTTCTTC.

The V and J genes are TRBV12-3 or TRBV12-4 and TRBJ2-2, with unresolved D. CDR3 size: 11 residues. Trimming removed 3 bases at V and 9 bases at J, with 5 bases between. The CDR3 DNA reads TGTGCCAGCAGTTTTAATAGGGAGCTGTTTTTT. The encoded protein is CASSFNRELFF.

Many counts were recorded for this clonotype. V and J are TRBV6-4 and TRBJ1-6, with D hard to call. The CDR3 runs to 13 residues. Germline loops: CDR1 MRHNA, CDR2 SNTAGT. V lost 3 bases to trimming and J lost 16 bases, with 16 bases between them. The CDR3 sequence is CASSEQATGALHF. For the CDR3, the DNA is TGTGCCAGCAGTGAACAAGCTACGGGCGCGCTCCACTTT.

This clonotype was recorded at least ten times. The chain recombines TRBV14 with TRBJ2-3; 8 nucleotides agree with TRBD1. Germline V CDR1 and CDR2: SGHDN, FVKESK. V lost 0 bases and J lost 1; bases outside the gene matches: 3. The CDR3 runs 16 residues. CDR3 residues: CASSQDQDRGTDTQYF. The CDR3 DNA sequence: TGTGCCAGCAGCCAAGACCAGGACAGGGGCACAGATACGCAGTATTTT.

In its sample, this clonotype was seen a few times. The rearrangement joins TRBV10-3 to TRBJ1-3; unclear D gene. V was trimmed by 3 bases and J by 0 bases, leaving 6 bases between them. The CDR3 length is 14 residues. Germline CDR1 is ENHRY and CDR2 is SYGVKD. This CDR3 is CAISEQTSGNTIYF. As DNA, the CDR3 is TGTGCCATCAGTGAACAGACCTCTGGAAACACCATATATTTT.